The 5 T cell receptor beta chains in this list originate from one sample, sequenced in a study of tumor-infiltrating lymphocytes in primary liver carcinoma. Researchers generated TCR beta cDNA from roughly 500 ng of total RNA, relying on a constant-region primer. Three nested multiplex PCR rounds of slightly modified ARM-PCR generated TCR beta libraries. Both of the initial two PCR rounds ran for nine to ten cycles and employed TRBV1-TRBV30 forward primers alongside a C-beta reverse primer. TCRdb re-analysed the multiplex PCR reads in MiXCR, keeping a single row per CDR3 protein. The repertoire includes 95,000 to 150,000 distinct CDR3 sequences, 55% to 65% of them detected once, and over 7% sits in the top ten. Both RNA and DNA were isolated together from about 21-30 mg of bulk tissue that had not been sorted. Sequenced: liver tumor tissue from sampling region 1. Subset denoted: tumor region T1, superior pole. The origin of the receptors is a woman in her sixties with primary liver carcinoma and hepatitis B virus infection.

For this clonotype: The junction shows a germline mismatch at one end, possibly a read error. The DNA for the CDR3 is TGTGCCAACAGCTTCCGACAGGGGTCTGAAGCTTTCTTC. Amino acid sequence: CANSFRQGSEAFF. This chain joins TRBV4-2 and TRBJ1-1, with 8 bases aligning to TRBD1. Germline lookup yields CDR1 LGHNA and CDR2 YNFKEQ. The CDR3 totals 13 residues.

This clonotype was seen a few times. A much bigger clone sits one base away, suggesting this may be a read error. In this CDR3 the conserved last residue, phenylalanine or tryptophan, is missing, so a read error is likely. The chain links TRBV29-1 to TRBJ1-5, with no clear D. Trimming left V 7 bases short and J 4 bases short, with 14 bases between. This CDR3 spans 13 amino acids. Germline lookup yields CDR1 SQVTM and CDR2 ANQGSEA. DNA of the CDR3: TGCAGCGCGCAGGTTACTTCTAATCAGCCCCAGCATCTT. This sequence encodes CSAQVTSNQPQHL.

In the case of this clonotype: The junction does not match germline at one end; this may be a read error. This chain connects TRBV12-3 or TRBV12-4 to TRBJ2-4; D uncertain. The CDR3 is 15 residues long. The CDR3 spells CVSNWAAGTKNIQYF. In DNA form, the CDR3 reads TGTGTCAGCAATTGGGCCGCAGGAACCAAAAACATTCAGTACTTC.

About this clonotype: No conserved phenylalanine or tryptophan ends this CDR3, so it is likely a read error. The J gene is TRBJ2-5, the V gene TRBV11-2; TRBD2 is a possible D gene (8 bases). The CDR3 totals 17 residues. Germline CDR1 reads SGHAT; CDR2 reads FQNNGV. CDR3 protein: CASSRPTGATGGETQYL. The CDR3 DNA follows: TGTGCCAGCAGCAGACCTACAGGGGCCACCGGGGGGGAGACACAGTACTTA.

A remark on this clonotype: Given a much more abundant clone one base away, this may be a read error. The chain employs TRBV7-2 and TRBJ2-7, with 7 bases identical to TRBD1. In germline, CDR1 is SGHTA, CDR2 FQGNSA. This CDR3 has 15 amino acids. CDR3 DNA sequence: TGTGTCAGCAGCCTACAAGACAGGGCGTCCTACGAGCAGTACTTC. The encoded protein is CVSSLQDRASYEQYF.